The 4 T cell receptor beta chains presented below share a single source sample, sequenced in a study of T cell repertoires in cytomegalovirus infection. TCRdb reprocessed the reads via MiXCR and lists one record per CDR3 protein. The data show around 310,000 distinct CDR3 sequences, 15% to 20% seen once. The sample taken for sequencing was PBMCs. The receptors originated from a human donor in good health (CMV status not recorded). Some clones in this sample may be carry-over from other donors' samples.

The table lists this clonotype with many counts. CDR3 DNA sequence: TGTGCCAGCAGCTCAATCGGACAGGGCACTGAAGCTTTCTTT. It codes for CASSSIGQGTEAFF. The chain carries TRBV7-2 and TRBJ1-1; 8 bases align to TRBD1. CDR3 length: 14 amino acids. From germline, CDR1 is SGHTA and CDR2 FQGNSA. Germline trimming cut 4 bases from V and 4 bases from J; bases unmatched to any gene: 5.

The V call is TRBV20-1, the J call TRBJ1-3; tentative D call: TRBD1 (5 bases). CDR1 and CDR2 from the germline V gene are DFQATT and SNEGSKA (reference sequence). V lost 5 bases and J lost 0, with 11 bases in between. The CDR3 runs 14 residues. The CDR3 sequence is CSAPRDHSGNTIYF. The CDR3 nucleotides are TGCAGTGCTCCCCGGGACCACTCTGGAAACACCATATATTTT.

This chain joins TRBV27 and TRBJ1-4; 7 nucleotides line up with TRBD1. There are 16 residues in the CDR3. Looked up from germline, CDR1 is MNHEY and CDR2 is SMNVEV (reference sequence). The ends lost 4 bases at V and 8 bases at J; junction bases unmatched: 13. The CDR3 nucleotides are TGTGCCAGCAGTTCATACTTACAGGGGCGATGGGAAAAACTGTTTTTT. Its translation is CASSSYLQGRWEKLFF.

This clonotype was counted at least ten times. The gene calls are TRBV12-3 or TRBV12-4 and TRBJ2-7, with 7 bases aligning to TRBD1. This CDR3 comprises 16 residues. Trimming at V came to 1 base and at J to 4 bases, leaving 10 bases not matched to a gene. The CDR3 region has the DNA TGTGCCAGCAGTTTAGGGGATGAGGGGGCGCTGTACGAGCAGTACTTC. It translates to CASSLGDEGALYEQYF.